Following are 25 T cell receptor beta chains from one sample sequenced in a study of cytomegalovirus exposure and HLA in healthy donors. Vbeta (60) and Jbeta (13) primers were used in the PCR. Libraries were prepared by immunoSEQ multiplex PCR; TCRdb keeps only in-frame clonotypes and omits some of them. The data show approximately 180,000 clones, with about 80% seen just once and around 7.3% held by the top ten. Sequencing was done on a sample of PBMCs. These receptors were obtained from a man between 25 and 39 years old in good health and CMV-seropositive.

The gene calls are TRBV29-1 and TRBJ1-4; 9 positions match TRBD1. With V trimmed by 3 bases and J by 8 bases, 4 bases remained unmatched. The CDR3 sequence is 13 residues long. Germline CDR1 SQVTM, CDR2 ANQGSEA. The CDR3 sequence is CSVEAGQGEKLFF. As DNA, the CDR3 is TGCAGCGTTGAGGCGGGACAGGGCGAAAAACTGTTTTTT.

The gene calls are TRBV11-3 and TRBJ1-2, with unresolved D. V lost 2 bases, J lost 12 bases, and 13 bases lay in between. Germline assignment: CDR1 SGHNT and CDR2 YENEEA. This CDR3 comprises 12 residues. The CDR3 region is CASSLSWAENTF. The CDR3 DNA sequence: TGTGCCAGCAGCTTAAGCTGGGCAGAGAACACCTTC.

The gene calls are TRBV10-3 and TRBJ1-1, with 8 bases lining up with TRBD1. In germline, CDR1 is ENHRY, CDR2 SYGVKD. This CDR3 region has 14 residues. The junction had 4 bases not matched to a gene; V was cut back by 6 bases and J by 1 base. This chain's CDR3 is CAIRETGENTEAFF. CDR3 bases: TGTGCCATCAGAGAGACAGGGGAGAACACTGAAGCTTTCTTT.

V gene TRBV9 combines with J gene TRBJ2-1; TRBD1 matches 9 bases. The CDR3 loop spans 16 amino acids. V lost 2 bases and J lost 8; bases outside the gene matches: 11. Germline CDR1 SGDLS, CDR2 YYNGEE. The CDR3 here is CASSVRLTGGTDEQFF. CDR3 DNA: TGTGCCAGCAGCGTCCGACTCACAGGGGGCACGGATGAGCAGTTCTTC.

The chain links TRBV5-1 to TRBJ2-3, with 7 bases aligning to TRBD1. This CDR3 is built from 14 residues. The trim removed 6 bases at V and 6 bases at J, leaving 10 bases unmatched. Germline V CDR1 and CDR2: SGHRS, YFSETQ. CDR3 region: CASTWTGGDDTQYF. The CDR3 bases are TGCGCCAGCACATGGACAGGAGGTGACGATACGCAGTATTTT.

CDR3 loop: CASSPGTLQGAQHF. The CDR3 DNA reads TGTGCCAGCAGCCCTGGGACACTGCAGGGAGCCCAGCATTTT. The V call is TRBV9, the J call TRBJ1-5, with a possible D match to TRBD1 (6 bases). Germline assignment: CDR1 SGDLS and CDR2 YYNGEE. The CDR3 contains 14 residues. Trimming took 4 bases from V and 11 from J, leaving 19 bases between them.

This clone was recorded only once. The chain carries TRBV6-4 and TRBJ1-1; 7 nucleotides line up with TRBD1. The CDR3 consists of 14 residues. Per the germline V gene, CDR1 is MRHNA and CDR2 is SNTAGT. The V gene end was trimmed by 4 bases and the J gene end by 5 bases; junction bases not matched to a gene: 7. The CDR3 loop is CASSVTGASTEAFF. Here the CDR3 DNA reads TGTGCCAGCAGTGTCACAGGGGCTTCAACTGAAGCTTTCTTT.

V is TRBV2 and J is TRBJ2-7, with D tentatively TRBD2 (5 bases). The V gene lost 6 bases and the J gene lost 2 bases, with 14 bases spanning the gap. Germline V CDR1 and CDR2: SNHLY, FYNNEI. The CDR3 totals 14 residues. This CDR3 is CASSVRGGPYEQYF. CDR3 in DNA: TGTGCCAGCAGCGTACGGGGTGGCCCCTACGAGCAGTACTTC.

This chain's CDR3 is CARSLEKICGNEQYF. As DNA, the CDR3 is TGTGCCAGAAGCCTGGAAAAAATATGCGGGAACGAGCAGTACTTC. This chain connects TRBV5-3 to TRBJ2-7, with D perhaps TRBD2 (6 bases). TRBV5-3 is an ORF, and what it does is uncertain. V was clipped by 4 bases and J by 5 bases, with 19 bases between them. This CDR3 is built from 15 residues.

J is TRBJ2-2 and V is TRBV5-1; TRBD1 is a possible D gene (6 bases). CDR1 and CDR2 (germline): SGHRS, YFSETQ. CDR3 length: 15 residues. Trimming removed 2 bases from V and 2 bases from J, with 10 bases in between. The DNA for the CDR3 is TGCGCCAGCAGCTTACAGGGCTTTAACACCGGGGAGCTGTTTTTT. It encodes CASSLQGFNTGELFF.

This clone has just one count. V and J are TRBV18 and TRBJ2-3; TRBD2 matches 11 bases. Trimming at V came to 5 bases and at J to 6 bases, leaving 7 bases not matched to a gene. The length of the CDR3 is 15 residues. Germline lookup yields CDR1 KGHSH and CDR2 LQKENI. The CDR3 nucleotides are TGTGCCAGCTCAGGTAGCGGGAGGGCCCGCGATACGCAGTATTTT. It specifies CASSGSGRARDTQYF.

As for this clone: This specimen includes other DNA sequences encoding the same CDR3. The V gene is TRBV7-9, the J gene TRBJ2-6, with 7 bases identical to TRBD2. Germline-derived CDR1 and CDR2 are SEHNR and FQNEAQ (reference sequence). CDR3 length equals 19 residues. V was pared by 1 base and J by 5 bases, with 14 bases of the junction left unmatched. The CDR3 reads CASSLGAGGKRGWANVLTF. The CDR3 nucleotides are TGTGCCAGCAGCTTAGGGGCCGGGGGGAAGCGGGGCTGGGCCAACGTCCTGACTTTC.

The CDR3 loop reads CASSIRQEGYTF. The CDR3, as DNA: TGTGCCAGCTCAATCAGACAGGAGGGCTACACCTTC. The chain employs TRBV18 and TRBJ1-2; TRBD1 might be the D (6 bases). Trimming took 5 bases from V and 8 from J, leaving 12 bases between them. CDR1 is KGHSH and CDR2 is LQKENI in the germline V gene. The CDR3 has 12 residues.

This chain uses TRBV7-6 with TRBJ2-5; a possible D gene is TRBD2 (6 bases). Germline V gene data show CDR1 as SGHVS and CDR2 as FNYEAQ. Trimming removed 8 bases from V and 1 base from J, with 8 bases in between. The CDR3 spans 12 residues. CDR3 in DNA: TGTGCCAGCGGACTAAGCCAAGAGACCCAGTACTTC. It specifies CASGLSQETQYF.

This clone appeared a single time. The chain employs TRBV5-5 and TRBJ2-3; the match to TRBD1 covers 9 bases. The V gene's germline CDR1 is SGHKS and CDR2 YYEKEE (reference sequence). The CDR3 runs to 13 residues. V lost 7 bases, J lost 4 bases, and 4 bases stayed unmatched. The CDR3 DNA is TGTGCCAGCTGGGACAGGGTCGCAGATACGCAGTATTTT. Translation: CASWDRVADTQYF.

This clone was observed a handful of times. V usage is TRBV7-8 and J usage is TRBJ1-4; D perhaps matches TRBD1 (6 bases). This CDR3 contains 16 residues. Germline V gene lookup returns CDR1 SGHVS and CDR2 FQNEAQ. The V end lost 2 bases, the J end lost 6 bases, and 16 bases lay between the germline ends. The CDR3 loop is CASSLYGRQVDEKLFF. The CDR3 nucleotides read TGTGCCAGCAGCTTATATGGGCGACAGGTAGATGAAAAACTGTTTTTT. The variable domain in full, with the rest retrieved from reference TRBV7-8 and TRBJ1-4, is GAGVSQSPRYKVAKRGQDVALRCDPISGHVSLFWYQQALGQGPEFLTYFQNEAQLDKSGLPSDRFFAERPEGSVSTLKIQRTQQEDSAVYLCASSLYGRQVDEKLFFGSGTQLSVL.

In nucleotides, the CDR3 is TGTGCCAGCAGCTTAATACAGAACACCGGGGAGCTGTTTTTT. It translates to CASSLIQNTGELFF. This chain uses TRBV7-2 with TRBJ2-2; D gene ambiguous. CDR1 and CDR2 (germline): SGHTA, FQGNSA. Trimming left V 2 bases short and J 1 base short, with 5 bases between. There are 14 residues in the CDR3.

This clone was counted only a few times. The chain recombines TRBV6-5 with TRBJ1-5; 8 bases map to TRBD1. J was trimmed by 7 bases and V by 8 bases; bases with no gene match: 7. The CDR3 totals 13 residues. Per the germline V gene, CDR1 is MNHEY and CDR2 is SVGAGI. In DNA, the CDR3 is TGTGCCAGCGAAGGACAGGGCGGCCAGCCCCAGCATTTT. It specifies CASEGQGGQPQHF.

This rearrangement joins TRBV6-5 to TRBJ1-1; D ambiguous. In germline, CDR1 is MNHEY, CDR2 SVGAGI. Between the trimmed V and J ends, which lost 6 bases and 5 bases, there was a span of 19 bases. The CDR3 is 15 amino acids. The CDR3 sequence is CASSRGWERKTEAFF. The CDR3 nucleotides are TGTGCCAGCAGCCGAGGCTGGGAGCGCAAGACTGAAGCTTTCTTT.

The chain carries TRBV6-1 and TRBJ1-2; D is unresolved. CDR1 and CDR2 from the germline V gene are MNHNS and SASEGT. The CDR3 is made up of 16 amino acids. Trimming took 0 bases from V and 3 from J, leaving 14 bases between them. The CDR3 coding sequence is TGTGCCAGCAGTGAAGCGCTTGAGTTGAGGGACTATGGCTACACCTTC. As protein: CASSEALELRDYGYTF.

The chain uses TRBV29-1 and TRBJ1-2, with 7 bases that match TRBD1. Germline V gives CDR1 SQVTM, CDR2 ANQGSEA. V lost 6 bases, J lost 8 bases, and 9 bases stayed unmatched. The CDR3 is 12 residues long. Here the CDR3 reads CSVQGQDEGYTF. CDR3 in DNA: TGCAGCGTACAAGGACAGGACGAAGGCTACACCTTC. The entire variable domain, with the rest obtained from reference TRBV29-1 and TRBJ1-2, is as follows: SAVISQKPSRDICQRGTSLTIQCQVDSQVTMMFWYRQQPGQSLTLIATANQGSEATYESGFVIDKFPISRPNLTFSTLTVSNMSPEDSSIYLCSVQGQDEGYTFGSGTRLTVV.

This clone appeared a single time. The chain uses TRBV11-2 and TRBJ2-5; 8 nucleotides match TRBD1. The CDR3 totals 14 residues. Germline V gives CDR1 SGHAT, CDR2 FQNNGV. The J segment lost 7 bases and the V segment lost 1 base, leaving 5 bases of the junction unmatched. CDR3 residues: CASSLGTGSGTQYF. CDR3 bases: TGTGCCAGCAGCTTAGGGACAGGGAGTGGGACCCAGTACTTC.

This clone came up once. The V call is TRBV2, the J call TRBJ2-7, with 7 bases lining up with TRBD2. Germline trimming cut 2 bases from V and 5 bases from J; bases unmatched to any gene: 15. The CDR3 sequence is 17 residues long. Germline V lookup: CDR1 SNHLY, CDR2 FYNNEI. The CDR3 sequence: CASSERSPRARGDEQYF. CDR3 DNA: TGTGCCAGCAGTGAACGGTCTCCTCGGGCCCGGGGGGACGAGCAGTACTTC.

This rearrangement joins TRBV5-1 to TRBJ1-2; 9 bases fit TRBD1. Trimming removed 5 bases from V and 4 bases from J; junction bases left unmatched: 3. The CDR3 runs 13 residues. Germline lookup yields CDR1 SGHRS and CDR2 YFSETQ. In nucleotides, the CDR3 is TGCGCCAGCAGGGAGACAGGGGGCTATGGCTACACCTTC. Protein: CASRETGGYGYTF.

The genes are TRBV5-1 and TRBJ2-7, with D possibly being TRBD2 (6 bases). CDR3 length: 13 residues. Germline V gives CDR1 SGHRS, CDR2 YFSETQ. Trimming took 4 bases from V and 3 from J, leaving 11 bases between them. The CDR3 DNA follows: TGCGCCAGCAGCCGGGACTTGAGCTACGAGCAGTACTTC. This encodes CASSRDLSYEQYF.